These 8 T cell receptor beta chains originate from one sample sequenced in a study of human T cells and chemical hapten exposure. TCRdb fed the RACE reads into MiXCR, producing one record per CDR3 protein. In the table there are under 300,000 distinct CDR3 sequences, approximately 7.5% of which are singletons. This sample's time point: pre-sensitization, week 0. Noted treatment: therapeutic diphenylcyclopropenone sensitization with weekly scalp DPC. Sequenced material: whole blood, taken in connection with sensitization to the hapten diphenylcyclopropenone (DPC). The source is a man aged 18 to 30 with alopecia areata. Some clones in this sample may be carry-over from other donors' samples.

This clonotype showed up many times. The chain links TRBV14 to TRBJ1-1, with 7 bases fitting TRBD1. Trimming at V came to 3 bases and at J to 4 bases, leaving 8 bases not matched to a gene. Germline CDR1 and CDR2: SGHDN and FVKESK. The CDR3 covers 15 residues. The CDR3 DNA follows: TGTGCCAGCAGCCACAGACAGGGATATGCCACTGAAGCTTTCTTT. It specifies CASSHRQGYATEAFF.

This clonotype was seen many times. The chain couples TRBV20-1 to TRBJ2-7; TRBD1 matches 10 bases. Germline trimming cut 6 bases from V and 1 base from J; bases unmatched to any gene: 3. CDR3 size: 13 residues. Germline CDR1 DFQATT, CDR2 SNEGSKA (reference sequence). CDR3 residues: CSARQGASYEQYF. Written as DNA, the CDR3 is TGCAGTGCAAGACAGGGGGCTTCCTACGAGCAGTACTTC.

This clonotype was seen more than once but under ten times. DNA of the CDR3: TGTGCCAGCAGCCCTAGCGGGGGGTTCATAGAGACCCAGTACTTC. The encoded protein is CASSPSGGFIETQYF. The gene calls are TRBV7-2 and TRBJ2-5, with TRBD2 identical over 11 bases. Per germline, CDR1 SGHTA and CDR2 FQGNSA. After removal of 5 bases from V and 4 bases from J, the junction contained 6 bases not matched to a gene. The CDR3 is 15 amino acids. Using reference TRBV7-2 and TRBJ2-5 for the parts outside the CDR3, the full variable domain is GAGVSQSPSNKVTEKGKDVELRCDPISGHTALYWYRQSLGQGLEFLIYFQGNSAPDKSGLPSDRFSAERTGGSVSTLTIQRTQQEDSAVYLCASSPSGGFIETQYFGPGTRLLVL.

The genes are TRBV5-1 and TRBJ2-3; TRBD1 is a possible D gene (6 bases). V lost 3 bases to trimming and J lost 4 bases, with 18 bases between them. Germline V gene data show CDR1 as SGHRS and CDR2 as YFSETQ. This CDR3 has 16 amino acids. The CDR3 DNA reads as TGCGCCAGCAGCTCGCAAGGAAGGGGGAATTCAGATACGCAGTATTTT. It encodes CASSSQGRGNSDTQYF.

This clonotype was observed at least ten times. This chain connects TRBV10-3 to TRBJ1-6, with a tentative D call TRBD1 (5 bases). The CDR3 loop spans 17 amino acids. V dropped 4 bases and J dropped 5 bases, with 18 bases sitting between them. Germline V gives CDR1 ENHRY, CDR2 SYGVKD. The CDR3 spells CAISAGHHLGDNSPLHF. CDR3 nucleotide sequence: TGTGCCATCAGTGCCGGACACCACCTTGGGGATAATTCACCCCTCCACTTT.

In this sample, this clonotype turned up a few times. This chain connects TRBV5-1 to TRBJ1-3; the D is unclear. Per germline, CDR1 SGHRS and CDR2 YFSETQ. V lost 0 bases to trimming and J lost 0 bases, with 16 bases between them. This CDR3 is 18 amino acids long. The CDR3 reads CASSLATVLESSGNTIYF. The DNA of the CDR3 is TGCGCCAGCAGCTTGGCCACAGTGTTGGAGAGCTCTGGAAACACCATATATTTT.

This clonotype was recorded at least ten times. The chain couples TRBV7-9 to TRBJ1-6; unclear D gene. The CDR3 is 15 residues long. V was pared by 1 base and J by 7 bases, with 11 bases between. Germline assignment: CDR1 SEHNR and CDR2 FQNEAQ (reference sequence). The CDR3 nucleotides are TGTGCCAGCAGCTTAGGGTCGACGACGAATTCACCCCTCCACTTT. Its protein is CASSLGSTTNSPLHF.

This clonotype was found a few times. The chain is built from TRBV29-1 and TRBJ1-6; 9 positions match TRBD1. The germline gives CDR1 SQVTM, CDR2 ANQGSEA. The CDR3 is 14 residues long. After removal of 6 bases from V and 10 bases from J, the junction contained 10 bases not matched to a gene. The DNA for the CDR3 is TGCAGCGTGGGGACAGGGCTTATGGGATCACCCCTCCACTTT. Its protein is CSVGTGLMGSPLHF.